These 21 T cell receptor beta chains originate from one sample sequenced in a study of tumor-infiltrating lymphocytes in oesophageal squamous cell carcinoma. Each CDR3 protein gets one entry after TCRdb re-called the PCR reads with MiXCR. The sample yields approximately 9,600 distinct CDR3 sequences, about 54% seen once. Sequenced: esophageal tumor tissue. The receptor source for this set is a female donor with esophageal squamous cell carcinoma.

This CDR3 is CASSLAQSTQYF. CDR3 coding DNA: TGTGCCAGCAGTTTGGCCCAGTCGACCCAGTACTTC. The chain joins TRBV12-3 or TRBV12-4 to TRBJ2-5; D unclear. Trimming pared 3 bases from V and 7 bases from J, leaving 9 bases between. This CDR3 contains 12 residues.

The V call is TRBV7-6, the J call TRBJ2-6; tentatively, D is TRBD2 (5 bases). With 0 bases removed from V and 19 bases from J, the gap between germline ends came to 13 bases. The CDR3 length is 12 residues. Germline CDR1 reads SGHVS; CDR2 reads FNYEAQ. CDR3 in DNA: TGTGCCAGCAGCTTAGCCGACTATGGCTACACTTTC. Encoded protein: CASSLADYGYTF.

V and J are TRBV6-6 and TRBJ2-3; the D is unclear. Germline V gives CDR1 MNHNY, CDR2 SVGAGI (reference sequence). The ends were cut back, 10 bases at V and 1 base at J, with 12 bases in the middle. This CDR3 is 13 amino acids long. Here the CDR3 DNA reads TGTGCCACCGAAACCCAGCGCACAGATACGCAGTATTTT. It translates to CATETQRTDTQYF.

The CDR3 DNA is TGTGCCAGCAGCTTAGGGACAGGGCTCAACGAGCAGTACTTC. It is translated as CASSLGTGLNEQYF. The chain uses TRBV7-4 and TRBJ2-4, with 8 bases identical to TRBD1. The DNA end is more similar to TRBJ2-7, so the J call may be wrong. The CDR3 consists of 14 residues. Looked up from germline, CDR1 is SGHVT and CDR2 is SQSDAQ.

V and J are TRBV5-1 and TRBJ2-5; D might be TRBD2 (6 bases). The J call is uncertain, as TRBJ2-1 better fits the DNA end. Germline assignment: CDR1 SGHRS and CDR2 YFSETQ. This CDR3 is built from 15 residues. The CDR3: CASSPGLQTYNEQFF. For the CDR3, the DNA is TGCGCCAGCAGCCCGGGACTCCAAACCTACAATGAGCAGTTCTTC.

A single count supports this clonotype. V and J are TRBV7-2 and TRBJ2-3; D is unresolved. V dropped 1 base and J dropped 4 bases, with 6 bases sitting between them. The length of the CDR3 is 13 residues. CDR1 SGHTA and CDR2 FQGNSA come from the germline V gene. CDR3 sequence: CASSLVPPDTQYF. CDR3 coding DNA: TGTGCCAGCAGCTTAGTTCCCCCAGATACGCAGTATTTT.

The rearrangement links TRBV24-1 to TRBJ2-3; 13 bases map to TRBD2. Germline CDR1 is KGHDR and CDR2 is SFDVKD. The CDR3 sequence is 16 residues long. Trimming at V came to 4 bases and at J to 5 bases, leaving 5 bases not matched to a gene. The CDR3 is CATSDRTSGSLDTQYF. The CDR3 DNA reads TGTGCCACCAGTGACCGGACTAGCGGGAGTTTAGATACGCAGTATTTT.

The chain carries TRBV7-2 and TRBJ2-5; D call uncertain. The CDR3 runs to 13 residues. Germline CDR1 reads SGHTA; CDR2 reads FQGNSA. V gave up 3 bases and J gave up 3 bases, with 8 bases separating them. The CDR3 sequence: CASSFFGEETQYF. The CDR3, as DNA: TGTGCCAGCAGCTTTTTTGGGGAAGAGACCCAGTACTTC.

This clonotype was recorded many times. This chain links TRBV27 with TRBJ2-1; 8 nucleotides agree with TRBD1. Trimming cost V 4 bases and J 9 bases; bases outside gene matches: 11. Germline V gene lookup returns CDR1 MNHEY and CDR2 SMNVEV (reference sequence). The CDR3 is 15 residues long. For the CDR3, the DNA is TGTGCCAGCAGTTCGATACTCCAGGGGGCGAGTGAGCAGTTCTTC. This encodes CASSSILQGASEQFF.

The chain combines TRBV7-3 with TRBJ2-4; TRBD1 matches at 9 bases. V was pared by 4 bases and J by 13 bases, with 14 bases of the junction left unmatched. Germline V gives CDR1 SGHTA, CDR2 FQGTGA. The CDR3 length is 15 residues. Here the CDR3 reads CASSSGTGIENEQYF. The CDR3 DNA reads TGTGCCAGCAGCTCAGGGACAGGGATTGAGAATGAGCAGTACTTC. The full variable domain, completed using reference TRBV7-3 and TRBJ2-4, is GAGVSQTPSNKVTEKGKYVELRCDPISGHTALYWYRQSLGQGPEFLIYFQGTGAADDSGLPNDRFFAVRPEGSVSTLKIQRTERGDSAVYLCASSSGTGIENEQYFGAGTRLSVL.

The CDR3 nucleotides read TGTGCCAGCAGCCCCTTAGCGGGGTCCTACAATGAGCAGTTCTTC. Encoded protein: CASSPLAGSYNEQFF. V gene TRBV7-3 combines with J gene TRBJ2-7, with 8 bases lining up with TRBD2. The J call is doubtful: the DNA matches TRBJ2-1 better. Germline values: CDR1 SGHTA, CDR2 FQGTGA. The CDR3 is made up of 15 amino acids.

This clonotype was found a few times. The V call is TRBV7-6, the J call TRBJ2-1; 14 nucleotides align to TRBD2. J was trimmed by 0 bases and V by 3 bases; bases with no gene match: 7. Germline V gene data show CDR1 as SGHVS and CDR2 as FNYEAQ. The CDR3 length is 19 residues. The DNA for the CDR3 is TGTGCCAGCAGCTTCCGGACCGGGACTAGCGGGAGCTCCTACAATGAGCAGTTCTTC. Amino acids: CASSFRTGTSGSSYNEQFF.

This clonotype was observed a few times. The CDR3 does not end in the conserved phenylalanine or tryptophan, so this is likely a read error. The limits of the CDR3 on the DNA are not certain, so only TCRdb's listed CDR3 is given. The rearrangement joins TRBV18 to TRBJ2-7; TRBD2, as called in the table, went unchecked against the DNA. The V gene's germline CDR1 is KGHSH and CDR2 LQKENI. The CDR3 extends over 17 residues, inclusive of both ends. CDR3 loop: CASSPNGNAYYGYTFGS.

V gene TRBV12-3 or TRBV12-4 combines with J gene TRBJ1-1; tentative D call: TRBD1 (5 bases). Trimming took off 6 bases at V and 1 base at J, with 18 bases between the two ends. The CDR3 length is 16 residues. The CDR3 is CASSLLIKGRNTEAFF. The CDR3 DNA reads as TGTGCCAGCAGCCTATTGATTAAGGGACGGAACACTGAAGCTTTCTTT.

The chain has TRBV7-8 and TRBJ2-5; unclear D gene. Gene TRBJ2-7 matches the end of the DNA better, so the J call may be wrong. The length of the CDR3 is 15 residues. CDR1 and CDR2 from the germline V gene are SGHVS and FQNEAQ. The CDR3 sequence: CASSPRMTGSYEQYF. CDR3 coding DNA: TGTGCCAGCAGCCCCCGGATGACCGGCTCCTACGAGCAGTACTTC.

The V call is TRBV11-2, the J call TRBJ2-3; 12 bases are shared with TRBD2. V was clipped by 1 base and J by 4 bases; unmatched bases: 6. Germline CDR1 and CDR2: SGHAT and FQNNGV. This CDR3 is built from 17 residues. CDR3 in amino acids: CASSLAASGGAADTQYF. The CDR3 DNA reads as TGTGCCAGCAGCTTAGCGGCTAGCGGGGGGGCAGCAGATACGCAGTATTTT.

Note on this clonotype: Given the absence of the conserved phenylalanine or tryptophan at the CDR3 end, a read error is likely. Because the CDR3's place on the DNA is in doubt, the DNA is left out and the CDR3 is given as listed by TCRdb. This chain connects TRBV28 to TRBJ1-1. Counting both end residues, the CDR3 totals 19 amino acids. CDR1 is MDHEN, CDR2 SYDVKM, per germline. CDR3 sequence: CASSLSLTSGDYNEQFFGQ.

As regards this clonotype: The CDR3 does not end in the conserved phenylalanine or tryptophan, so this is likely a read error. Because the CDR3's place on the DNA is in doubt, the DNA is left out and the CDR3 is given as listed by TCRdb. The J gene is TRBJ2-5, the V gene TRBV19; the table names TRBD2, a call not compared with the DNA. The germline gives CDR1 LNHDA, CDR2 SQIVND (reference sequence). The CDR3 is made up of 17 amino acids, end residues included. CDR3 protein: CASSPTSAGHYGYTFGS.

J is TRBJ2-3 and V is TRBV9, with D maybe TRBD1 (6 bases). The CDR3 totals 15 residues. The germline V and J ends were trimmed by 2 bases and 0 bases, with 10 bases remaining between them. Per germline, CDR1 SGDLS and CDR2 YYNGEE. CDR3 nucleotide sequence: TGTGCCAGCAGCGTTAGGGACACTAGCACAGATACGCAGTATTTT. Its translation is CASSVRDTSTDTQYF.

As regards this clonotype: As the CDR3 is not closed by the conserved phenylalanine or tryptophan, this likely results from a read error. Because the CDR3's place on the DNA is in doubt, the DNA is left out and the CDR3 is given as listed by TCRdb. This chain uses TRBV11-2 with TRBJ2-5; TRBD2, as called in the table, went unchecked against the DNA. The germline CDR1 and CDR2 sequences are SGHAT and FQNNGV. The CDR3 spans 21 residues, counting both ends. The CDR3 spells CASSSVGLAEAGSYNEQFFGA.

The gene calls are TRBV7-3 and TRBJ2-7; D uncertain. TRBJ2-1 matches the DNA end more closely, so the J call is doubtful. In germline, CDR1 is SGHTA, CDR2 FQGTGA. This CDR3 has 14 residues. CDR3 protein: CASSLTLSYNEQFF. In DNA, the CDR3 is TGTGCCAGCAGCTTAACCCTCTCCTACAATGAGCAGTTCTTC.